The 6 T cell receptor beta chains below come from one sample, sequenced in a study of shared clonotypes between healthy human individuals. The naive CD8 population came from CD45RO-negative cells selected for CCR7, without terminally differentiated effector memory CD45RA+ cells. Assay: immunoSEQ multiplex PCR; the TCRdb copy retains only in-frame clones and omits some. Altogether about 2 million clones are present, around 96% being singletons, with the ten largest covering approximately 1%. Sequencing was carried out using naive CD8+ T cells sorted from blood. The receptors originated from a man in his late teens or twenties in good health.

The count of this clone is one. At one end the junction does not follow the germline gene, possibly because of a read error. The genes are TRBV7-7 and TRBJ2-1; TRBD2 matches 9 bases. CDR1 SSHAT and CDR2 FNYEAQ come from the germline V gene (reference sequence). This CDR3 comprises 16 residues. CDR3 in amino acids: CASSLVYGSGGEEQFF. CDR3 in DNA: TGTGCTAGCAGCTTAGTTTATGGTAGCGGGGGTGAGGAGCAGTTCTTC.

The gene calls are TRBV18 and TRBJ2-7; 9 bases are shared with TRBD1. V was pared by 0 bases and J by 2 bases, with 2 bases of the junction left unmatched. The CDR3 length is 15 residues. Germline-derived CDR1 and CDR2 are KGHSH and LQKENI. CDR3 protein: CASSPPTGGPYEQYF. The CDR3 DNA is TGTGCCAGCTCACCACCGACAGGGGGACCCTACGAGCAGTACTTC.

This chain joins TRBV9 and TRBJ2-7; 15 bases line up with TRBD2. Trimming at V came to 4 bases and at J to 3 bases, leaving 5 bases not matched to a gene. There are 16 residues in the CDR3. Germline loops: CDR1 SGDLS, CDR2 YYNGEE. CDR3 nucleotide sequence: TGTGCCAGCAGCCTCGGGACTAGCGGGGGGAGCTACGAGCAGTACTTC. The encoded protein is CASSLGTSGGSYEQYF.

This sequence joins TRBV10-3 and TRBJ2-3, with 9 bases matching TRBD2. This CDR3 spans 17 amino acids. Germline V gene data show CDR1 as ENHRY and CDR2 as SYGVKD. The J segment lost 5 bases and the V segment lost 0 bases, leaving 9 bases of the junction unmatched. The DNA of the CDR3 is TGTGCCATCAGTGAGTCTCGAGCGGGGGGCCAGGGAGATACGCAGTATTTT. Residues: CAISESRAGGQGDTQYF.

The V and J genes are TRBV28 and TRBJ1-5, with unresolved D. This CDR3 is built from 18 residues. The germline V gene has CDR1 MDHEN and CDR2 SYDVKM. V shed 5 bases and J shed 5 bases, with 25 bases lying between them. The CDR3 here is CASSPHGAISLEDQPQHF. The CDR3 DNA sequence: TGTGCCAGCAGTCCCCACGGAGCTATCTCTCTAGAGGATCAGCCCCAGCATTTT.

This sequence joins TRBV5-4 and TRBJ2-7; 14 nucleotides line up with TRBD2. With V trimmed by 2 bases and J by 4 bases, 14 bases remained unmatched. CDR3 length: 19 residues. Germline CDR1 reads SGHNT; CDR2 reads YYREEE (reference sequence). CDR3 sequence: CASSFLPGLAGENGYEQYF. In DNA, the CDR3 is TGTGCCAGCAGCTTTTTGCCGGGACTAGCGGGAGAAAATGGGTACGAGCAGTACTTC.